The clone carrying this TCR beta chain appeared a single time. The data are from a study of blood T cell repertoires in COVID-19. The wider study: The origin of the acute and convalescent COVID-19 samples was the United States, Italy and Spain. T cells, B-cell-depleted T cells, or PBMCs supplied cDNA or gDNA.

Germline assignment: CDR1 GTSNPN and CDR2 SVGIG (reference sequence). V gave up 3 bases and J gave up 2 bases, with 13 bases separating them. The CDR3 runs 14 residues. In the authors' methods: Estimation of nucleated cell counts relied on the amplification of reference gene primers. Profiled with immunoSEQ multiplex PCR; TCRdb holds only in-frame clones, not every one. V and J calls plus clone size are reproduced from that table; the DNA served to infer D and trimming. This table holds roughly 22,000 clones, 75% to 85% found once. The rearrangement uses TRBV30 and TRBJ2-5; weak D call: TRBD2 (6 bases). This TCR came from a human donor in a cohort sampled during active COVID-19. Sample: peripheral blood. CDR3 sequence: CAWRLGLRQETQYF. DNA of the CDR3: TGTGCCTGGAGACTGGGACTCAGACAAGAGACCCAGTACTTC.